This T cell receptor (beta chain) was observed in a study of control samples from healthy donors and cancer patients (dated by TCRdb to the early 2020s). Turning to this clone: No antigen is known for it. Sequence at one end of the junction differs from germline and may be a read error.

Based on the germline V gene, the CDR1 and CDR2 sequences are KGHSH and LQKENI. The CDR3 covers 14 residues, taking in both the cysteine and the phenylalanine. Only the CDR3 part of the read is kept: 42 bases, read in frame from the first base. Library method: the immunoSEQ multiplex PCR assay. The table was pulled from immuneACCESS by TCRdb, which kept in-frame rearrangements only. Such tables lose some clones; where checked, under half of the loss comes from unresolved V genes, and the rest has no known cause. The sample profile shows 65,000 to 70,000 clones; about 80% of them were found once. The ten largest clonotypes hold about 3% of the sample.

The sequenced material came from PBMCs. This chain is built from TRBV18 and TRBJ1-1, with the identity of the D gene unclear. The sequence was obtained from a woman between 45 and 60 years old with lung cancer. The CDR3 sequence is CASSPLRSGAEAFF. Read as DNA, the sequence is TGTGCCAGCTCGCCACTAAGGTCGGGCGCTGAAGCTTTCTTT.